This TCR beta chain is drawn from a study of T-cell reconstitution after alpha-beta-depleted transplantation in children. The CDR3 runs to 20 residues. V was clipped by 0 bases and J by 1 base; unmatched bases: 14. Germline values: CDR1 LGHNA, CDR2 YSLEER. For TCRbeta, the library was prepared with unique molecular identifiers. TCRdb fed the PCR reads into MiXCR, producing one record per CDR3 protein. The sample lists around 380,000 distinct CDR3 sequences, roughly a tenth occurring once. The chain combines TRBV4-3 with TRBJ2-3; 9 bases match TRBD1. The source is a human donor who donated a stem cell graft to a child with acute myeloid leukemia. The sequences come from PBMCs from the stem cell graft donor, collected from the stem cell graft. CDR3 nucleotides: TGCGCCAGCAGCCAAGATCCAATGTCCGGGAGGACAGGGGGCACAGATACGCAGTATTTT. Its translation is CASSQDPMSGRTGGTDTQYF.